The source of this TCR beta chain is a study of blood T cells in healthy people across ages. The use of a sample-barcoded 5' primer and a J-beta primer mix characterized a second PCR of roughly 6 to 11 cycles. All cDNA molecules were each tagged by a template-switch adaptor with 12 random nucleotides. TCRdb reprocessed the 5' RACE reads with MiXCR, giving one entry per CDR3 protein. The sample yields 700,000 to 850,000 distinct CDR3 sequences, about 55% seen once. Only a few counts were recorded for this clonotype. Trimming cost V 6 bases and J 5 bases; bases outside gene matches: 12. Germline-derived CDR1 and CDR2 are MNHEY and SMNVEV (reference sequence). CDR3 length: 15 residues.

The genes are TRBV27 and TRBJ2-7; 8 bases agree with TRBD1. This TCR came from a man of 80 years or more in good health. Sequencing was done on a sample of blood. The CDR3 DNA follows: TGTGCCAGCAGACTCCAGGGGGCGCATTTTAACGAGCAGTACTTC. It specifies CASRLQGAHFNEQYF.